This T cell receptor beta chain derives from a study of CD8+CD57+ T cells in acquired aplastic anemia. Genomic DNA acted as the template from which TCR beta VDJ combination and CDR3 sequence profiling were carried out. TCRdb fed the reads into MiXCR, producing one record per CDR3 protein. The sample shows over 150,000 distinct CDR3 sequences, 65% to 75% of them seen only once. This CDR3 has 14 amino acids. Per the germline V gene, CDR1 is SGHVS and CDR2 is FQNEAQ. Unmatched junction bases numbered 7, after V lost 4 bases and J lost 5 bases. In patients chosen for sequencing, flow cytometry had shown CD8+CD57+ cell expansion. This clonotype came up once.

This chain uses TRBV7-8 with TRBJ2-5; 7 bases are a match to TRBD2. The clonotype originates from a human donor with aplastic anemia. Sequencing was done on a sample of sorted CD4+, CD8+, or CD8+CD57+ T cells (not recorded which) from PBMCs. Written as DNA, the CDR3 is TGTGCCAGCAGCTCCTGGACTAGTGCGGAGACCCAGTACTTC. This sequence encodes CASSSWTSAETQYF.